Below are 9 T cell receptor beta chains sequenced from a single sample in a study of blood T cell repertoires in COVID-19 (dated by TCRdb to between 2020 and 2021). Receptor libraries were prepared by the immunoSEQ multiplex PCR assay. In TCRdb, the immuneACCESS table is reduced to in-frame sequences with V and J assigned. These tables do not hold every clone; where another copy was compared, an unresolved V gene accounts for under half, and the others remain unexplained. Counted in this sample were 250,000 or so clones; about 86% of them appeared once. The top ten clones comprise more than 3% of the sample. The sample taken for sequencing was PBMCs or T cells enriched from blood (not recorded which). The source is a man between 50 and 59 years old who had recovered from COVID-19.

V gene TRBV28 combines with J gene TRBJ1-2; 7 bases map to TRBD1. This CDR3 comprises 13 residues. CDR1 MDHEN and CDR2 SYDVKM come from the germline V gene. V was clipped by 1 base and J by 12 bases; unmatched bases: 8. The CDR3 DNA is TGTGCCAGCAGTTTATTCGGGACAGAGTCGGACACCTTC. Amino acids: CASSLFGTESDTF.

This sequence joins TRBV5-1 and TRBJ1-1, with D perhaps TRBD1 (5 bases). Trimming pared 0 bases from V and 6 bases from J, leaving 12 bases between. The CDR3 sequence is 14 residues long. The V gene's germline CDR1 is SGHRS and CDR2 YFSETQ. In DNA form, the CDR3 reads TGCGCCAGCAGCTTGGATGCCAGGGAGGCTGAAGCTTTCTTT. This codes for CASSLDAREAEAFF.

This clone occurred a few times. The CDR3 carries no conserved terminal phenylalanine or tryptophan, so it likely arises from a read error. No DNA is shown, since the ends of the CDR3 on it are uncertain; the CDR3 is the one TCRdb lists. The chain couples TRBV11-2 to TRBJ2-7; the DNA was not compared with TRBD1, the D call given in the table. Germline-derived CDR1 and CDR2 are SGHAT and FQNNGV. Both ends counted, the CDR3 spans 12 residues. Here the CDR3 reads CASSFAFGASSS.

This clone was seen a few times. The chain couples TRBV7-8 to TRBJ2-3, with D possibly TRBD1 on 5 matching bases. CDR1 is SGHVS and CDR2 is FQNEAQ in the germline V gene. Trimming cost V 1 base and J 8 bases, with 13 bases left between them. The CDR3 extends over 14 amino acids. As DNA, the CDR3 is TGTGCCAGCAGCTTAGAACCCTCCCAGGGTACGCAGTATTTT. Amino acids: CASSLEPSQGTQYF.

The genes are TRBV9 and TRBJ2-1, with TRBD1 matching 7 bases. The CDR3 consists of 18 residues. Germline V lookup: CDR1 SGDLS, CDR2 YYNGEE. J gave up 3 bases and V 0 bases, and 12 bases lay outside the gene matches. CDR3 region: CASSVAPQGTALYNEQFF. CDR3 nucleotide sequence: TGTGCCAGCAGCGTAGCCCCACAGGGGACGGCCCTCTACAATGAGCAGTTCTTC.

This clone was seen just once. The rearrangement links TRBV12-3 or TRBV12-4 to TRBJ1-1; 10 nucleotides align to TRBD1. This CDR3 contains 13 residues. The V and J ends lost 6 bases and 4 bases, in that order; junction bases with no gene match: 2. DNA for the CDR3: TGTGCCAGCAGCAGACAGGGGGCCACTGAAGCTTTCTTT. The encoded protein is CASSRQGATEAFF.

The chain couples TRBV6-4 to TRBJ1-5, with D possibly TRBD1 on 5 matching bases. Trimming pared 3 bases from V and 6 bases from J, leaving 12 bases between. The germline V gene has CDR1 MRHNA and CDR2 SNTAGT. CDR3 length: 14 residues. The CDR3 sequence is CASSELGVGQPQHF. The DNA of the CDR3 is TGTGCCAGCAGTGAATTAGGGGTAGGTCAGCCCCAGCATTTT.

The chain combines TRBV12-5 with TRBJ2-2, with a tentative D call TRBD1 (6 bases). The germline CDR1 and CDR2 sequences are LGHNT and FRNRAP. Trimming stripped 5 bases from V and 5 bases from J, with 18 bases between. The CDR3 is made up of 16 amino acids. Here the CDR3 reads CASGDFGGQGTGELFF. The DNA for the CDR3 is TGTGCTAGTGGTGACTTTGGGGGCCAGGGGACCGGGGAGCTGTTTTTT.

This clone was recorded once. V is TRBV19 and J is TRBJ1-5; maybe TRBD1 (5 bases). Germline V gene data show CDR1 as LNHDA and CDR2 as SQIVND (reference sequence). V was clipped by 4 bases and J by 6 bases, with 16 bases between them. The CDR3 runs 15 residues. The CDR3 DNA sequence: TGTGCCAGTAGTACCGGGACGGCGGGGACTCAGCCCCAGCATTTT. It encodes CASSTGTAGTQPQHF.